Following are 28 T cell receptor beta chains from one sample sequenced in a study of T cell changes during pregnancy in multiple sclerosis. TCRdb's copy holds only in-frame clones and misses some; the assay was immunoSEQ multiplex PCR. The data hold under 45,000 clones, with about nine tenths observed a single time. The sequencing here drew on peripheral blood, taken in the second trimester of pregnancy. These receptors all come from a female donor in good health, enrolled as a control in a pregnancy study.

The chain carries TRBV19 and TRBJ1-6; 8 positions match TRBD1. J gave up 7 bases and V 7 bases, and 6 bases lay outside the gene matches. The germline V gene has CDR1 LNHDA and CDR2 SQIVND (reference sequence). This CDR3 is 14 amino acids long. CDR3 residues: CASTWTGSNSPLHF. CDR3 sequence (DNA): TGTGCCAGTACCTGGACAGGGAGCAATTCACCCCTCCACTTT.

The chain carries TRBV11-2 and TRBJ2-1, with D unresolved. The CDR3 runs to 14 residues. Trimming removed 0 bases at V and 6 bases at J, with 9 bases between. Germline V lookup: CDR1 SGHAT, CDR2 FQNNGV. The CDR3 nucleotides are TGTGCCAGCAGCTTAGACAGGTCAGGCAATGAGCAGTTCTTC. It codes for CASSLDRSGNEQFF.

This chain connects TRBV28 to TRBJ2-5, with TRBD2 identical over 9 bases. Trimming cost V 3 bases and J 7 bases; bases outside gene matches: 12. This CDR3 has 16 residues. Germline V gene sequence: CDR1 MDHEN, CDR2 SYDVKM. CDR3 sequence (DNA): TGTGCCAGCAGTTTCGTGGCGGGAGGGCCTTTAGGGACCCAGTACTTC. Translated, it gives CASSFVAGGPLGTQYF.

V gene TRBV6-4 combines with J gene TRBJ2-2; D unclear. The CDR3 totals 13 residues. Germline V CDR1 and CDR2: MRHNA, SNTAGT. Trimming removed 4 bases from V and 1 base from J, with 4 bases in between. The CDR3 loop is CASSGQNTGELFF. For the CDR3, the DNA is TGTGCCAGCAGTGGGCAGAACACCGGGGAGCTGTTTTTT.

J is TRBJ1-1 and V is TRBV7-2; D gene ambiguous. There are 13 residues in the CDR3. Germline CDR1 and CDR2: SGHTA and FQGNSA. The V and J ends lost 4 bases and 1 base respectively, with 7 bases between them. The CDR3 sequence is CASSSQANTEAFF. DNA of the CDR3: TGTGCCAGCAGCTCCCAGGCGAACACTGAAGCTTTCTTT.

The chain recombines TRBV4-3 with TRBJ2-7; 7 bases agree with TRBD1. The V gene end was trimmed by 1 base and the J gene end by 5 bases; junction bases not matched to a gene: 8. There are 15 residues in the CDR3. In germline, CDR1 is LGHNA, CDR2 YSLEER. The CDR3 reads CASSQAGDRAHEQYF. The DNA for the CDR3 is TGCGCCAGCAGCCAAGCAGGAGACAGGGCCCACGAGCAGTACTTC.

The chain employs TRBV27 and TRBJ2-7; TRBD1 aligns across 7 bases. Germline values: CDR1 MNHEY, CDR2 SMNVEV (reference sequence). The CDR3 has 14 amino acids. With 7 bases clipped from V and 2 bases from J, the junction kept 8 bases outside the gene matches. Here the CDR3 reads CASTTRQGAYEQYF. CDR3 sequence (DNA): TGTGCCAGCACCACTCGACAGGGCGCCTACGAGCAGTACTTC.

As DNA, the CDR3 is TGCGCCAGCAGCTTGCAGGCCGACCCCCTCTACAATGAGCAGTTCTTC. Protein: CASSLQADPLYNEQFF. The chain couples TRBV5-1 to TRBJ2-1; D remains unclear. Germline values: CDR1 SGHRS, CDR2 YFSETQ. The V gene lost 1 base and the J gene lost 3 bases, with 14 bases spanning the gap. CDR3 length equals 16 residues. The variable domain in full, completed from reference TRBV5-1 and TRBJ2-1, reads KAGVTQTPRYLIKTRGQQVTLSCSPISGHRSVSWYQQTPGQGLQFLFEYFSETQRNKGNFPGRFSGRQFSNSRSEMNVSTLELGDSALYLCASSLQADPLYNEQFFGPGTRLTVL.

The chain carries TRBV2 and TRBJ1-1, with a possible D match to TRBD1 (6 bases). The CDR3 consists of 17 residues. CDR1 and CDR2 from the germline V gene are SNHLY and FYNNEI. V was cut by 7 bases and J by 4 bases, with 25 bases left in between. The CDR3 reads CASIKGGAPRTGTEAFF. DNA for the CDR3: TGTGCCAGCATTAAAGGGGGGGCGCCCCGAACGGGCACTGAAGCTTTCTTT.

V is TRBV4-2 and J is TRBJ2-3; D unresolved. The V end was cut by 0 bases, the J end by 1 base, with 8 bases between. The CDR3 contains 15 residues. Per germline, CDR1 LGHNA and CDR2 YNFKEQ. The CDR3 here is CASSQESARTDTQYF. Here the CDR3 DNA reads TGTGCCAGCAGCCAAGAGAGCGCTCGCACAGATACGCAGTATTTT.

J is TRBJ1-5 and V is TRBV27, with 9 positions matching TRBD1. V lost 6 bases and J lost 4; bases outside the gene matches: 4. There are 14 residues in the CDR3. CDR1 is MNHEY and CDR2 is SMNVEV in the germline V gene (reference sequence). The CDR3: CASSLTGGNQPQHF. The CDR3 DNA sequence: TGTGCCAGCAGCCTGACAGGGGGGAATCAGCCCCAGCATTTT.

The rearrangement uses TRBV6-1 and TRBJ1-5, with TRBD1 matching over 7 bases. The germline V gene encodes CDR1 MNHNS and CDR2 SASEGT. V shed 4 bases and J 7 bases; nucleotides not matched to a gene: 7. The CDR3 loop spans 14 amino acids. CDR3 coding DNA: TGTGCCAGCAGTGTCGGAGGGGGCTGGCAGCCCCAGCATTTT. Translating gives CASSVGGGWQPQHF.

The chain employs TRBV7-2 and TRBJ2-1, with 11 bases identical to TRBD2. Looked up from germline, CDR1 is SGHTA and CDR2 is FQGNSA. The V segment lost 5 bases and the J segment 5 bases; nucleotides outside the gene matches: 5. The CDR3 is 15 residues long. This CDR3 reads CASSPTGLADNEQFF. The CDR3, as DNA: TGTGCCAGCAGCCCGACGGGACTAGCGGACAATGAGCAGTTCTTC.

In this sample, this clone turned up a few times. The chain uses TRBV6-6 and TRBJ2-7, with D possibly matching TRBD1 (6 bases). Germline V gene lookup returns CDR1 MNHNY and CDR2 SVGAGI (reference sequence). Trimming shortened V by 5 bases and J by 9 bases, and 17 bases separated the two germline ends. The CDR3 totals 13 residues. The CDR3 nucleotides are TGTGCCAGCAGTGCCCCTACAGGGTGGAGGCAGTACTTC. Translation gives CASSAPTGWRQYF.

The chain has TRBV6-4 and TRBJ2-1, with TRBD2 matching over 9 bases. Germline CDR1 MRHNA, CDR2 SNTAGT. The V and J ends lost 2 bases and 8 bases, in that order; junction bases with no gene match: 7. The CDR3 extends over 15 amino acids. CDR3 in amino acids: CASSDSGGSGHEQFF. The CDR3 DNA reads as TGTGCCAGCAGTGACAGCGGGGGGAGCGGGCATGAGCAGTTCTTC.

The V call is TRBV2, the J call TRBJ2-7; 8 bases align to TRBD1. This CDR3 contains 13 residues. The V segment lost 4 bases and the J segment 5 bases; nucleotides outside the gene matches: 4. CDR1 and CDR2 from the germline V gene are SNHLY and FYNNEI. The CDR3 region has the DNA TGTGCCAGCAGTGGACAGGGGATAAACGAGCAGTACTTC. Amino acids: CASSGQGINEQYF.

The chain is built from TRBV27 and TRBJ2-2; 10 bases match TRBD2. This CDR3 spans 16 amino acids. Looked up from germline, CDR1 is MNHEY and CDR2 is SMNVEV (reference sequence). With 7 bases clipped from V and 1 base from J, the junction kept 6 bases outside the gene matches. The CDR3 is CASTPLAGRNTGELFF. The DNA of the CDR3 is TGTGCCAGCACTCCACTAGCGGGAAGGAACACCGGGGAGCTGTTTTTT.

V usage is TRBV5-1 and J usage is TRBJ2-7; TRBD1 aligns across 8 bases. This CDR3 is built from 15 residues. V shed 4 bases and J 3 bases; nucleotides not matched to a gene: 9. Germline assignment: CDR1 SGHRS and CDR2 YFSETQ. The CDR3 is CASSPPRQGIYEQYF. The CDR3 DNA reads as TGCGCCAGCAGCCCCCCCCGACAGGGGATCTACGAGCAGTACTTC.

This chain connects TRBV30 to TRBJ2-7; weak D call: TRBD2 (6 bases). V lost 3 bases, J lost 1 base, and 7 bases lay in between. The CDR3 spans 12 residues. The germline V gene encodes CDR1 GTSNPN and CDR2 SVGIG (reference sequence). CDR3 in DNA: TGTGCCTGGAGAGGAGGGTCCTACGAGCAGTACTTC. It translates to CAWRGGSYEQYF.

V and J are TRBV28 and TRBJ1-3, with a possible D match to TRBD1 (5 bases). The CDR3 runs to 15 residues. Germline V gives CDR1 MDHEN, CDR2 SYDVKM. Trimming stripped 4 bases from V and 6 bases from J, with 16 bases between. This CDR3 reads CASSSRTPPANTIYF. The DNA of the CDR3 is TGTGCCAGCAGTTCCCGGACACCTCCGGCAAACACCATATATTTT.

The DNA for the CDR3 is TGTGCCATCAGTGAGCCTAACACAGATACGCAGTATTTT. It encodes CAISEPNTDTQYF. The rearrangement uses TRBV10-3 and TRBJ2-3, with D unresolved. Trimming took 2 bases from V and 2 from J, leaving 5 bases between them. Germline-derived CDR1 and CDR2 are ENHRY and SYGVKD. The CDR3 spans 13 residues.

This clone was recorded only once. The CDR3 region is CASSNPRDRIYEQYF. In DNA, the CDR3 is TGTGCCAGCAGCAACCCCCGGGACAGAATCTACGAGCAGTACTTC. The chain combines TRBV2 with TRBJ2-7; 7 bases align to TRBD1. The CDR3 runs 15 residues. Losses at the gene ends were 6 bases for V and 3 bases for J; bases not matched to a gene: 11. The germline CDR1 and CDR2 sequences are SNHLY and FYNNEI.

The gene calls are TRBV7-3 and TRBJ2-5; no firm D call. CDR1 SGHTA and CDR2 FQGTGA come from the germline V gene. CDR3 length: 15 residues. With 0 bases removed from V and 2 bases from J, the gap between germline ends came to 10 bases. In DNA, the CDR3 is TGTGCCAGCAGCTTAACGGGCCAGCTACAAGAGACCCAGTACTTC. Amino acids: CASSLTGQLQETQYF.

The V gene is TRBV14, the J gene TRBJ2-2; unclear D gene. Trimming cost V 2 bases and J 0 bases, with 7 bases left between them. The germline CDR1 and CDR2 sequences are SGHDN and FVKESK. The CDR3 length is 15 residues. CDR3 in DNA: TGTGCCAGCAGCCAACTGGCAACGAACACCGGGGAGCTGTTTTTT. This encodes CASSQLATNTGELFF.

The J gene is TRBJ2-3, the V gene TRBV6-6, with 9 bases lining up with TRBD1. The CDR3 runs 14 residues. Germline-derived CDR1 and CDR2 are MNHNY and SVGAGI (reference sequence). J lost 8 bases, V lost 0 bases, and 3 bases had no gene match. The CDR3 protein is CASSYSQGAGTQYF. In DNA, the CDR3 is TGTGCCAGCAGTTACTCACAGGGGGCGGGTACGCAGTATTTT.

The CDR3 sequence: CASSLERGTEAFF. CDR3 DNA: TGTGCCAGCAGCTTAGAACGGGGCACTGAAGCTTTCTTT. The genes are TRBV7-7 and TRBJ1-1; D is unresolved. V dropped 1 base and J dropped 4 bases, with 7 bases sitting between them. This CDR3 is 13 amino acids long. Looked up from germline, CDR1 is SSHAT and CDR2 is FNYEAQ (reference sequence).

The CDR3 loop reads CASSGRTNTGELFF. The CDR3 DNA reads as TGTGCCAGCAGTGGCAGGACGAACACCGGGGAGCTGTTTTTT. The chain joins TRBV6-4 to TRBJ2-2; D unclear. CDR1 MRHNA and CDR2 SNTAGT come from the germline V gene. The CDR3 sequence is 14 residues long. The V end lost 4 bases, the J end lost 0 bases, and 6 bases lay between the germline ends.

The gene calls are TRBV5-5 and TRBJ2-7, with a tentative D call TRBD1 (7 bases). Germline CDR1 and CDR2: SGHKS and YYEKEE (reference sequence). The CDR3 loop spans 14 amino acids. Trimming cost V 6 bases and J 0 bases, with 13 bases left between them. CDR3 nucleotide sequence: TGTGCCAGCACCGGGGGACAGAACTCCTACGAGCAGTACTTC. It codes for CASTGGQNSYEQYF.